The source of this T cell receptor (beta chain) is a study of blood T cells in healthy people across ages (dated by TCRdb to the mid-2010s). General notes on the study: Template switching captured roughly one uniquely barcoded TCR beta cDNA molecule per two T cells in model experiments. Donors were grouped into four age groups: young (average about 15 years), middle-aged (roughly 37), aged (around 60) and long-lived (about 90). Using the same blood draw, the study looked at two additional independent replicas of 1 million unique cDNA reads for two donors, one aged 18 to 29 and the other aged 80 or older. To avoid experimental bias, donors of different ages were distributed randomly across sequencing lanes. To track age-related changes in TCR beta repertoire diversity, the study relied on deep sequencing normalized with unique cDNA molecular identifiers. Broad study findings and their caveats: Bulk unsorted PBMC profiling prevented conclusive comparison of naive and antigen-experienced compartments. Total diversity estimates from one million sequenced T cells were considered lower bounds and underestimates. Observed TCR beta diversity correlated strongly with the percentage of naive T cells measured by flow cytometry. The CMV infection status of donors was not known, potentially confounding age-related changes in expanded clonotypes. Compared with the aged group, more naive CD4+ T cells, fewer expanded clones and increased TCR diversity were shown by the long-lived group, suggesting age selection. Observed TCR beta diversity per million T cells fell roughly linearly with age, and a significant reduction was already apparent by age around 40.

Donors were approximately 42 systemically healthy Caucasian individuals from Russia aged 6 to 90 years. Each donor gave around 9 milliliters of peripheral blood, collected into EDTA-treated Vacutainer tubes. Ficoll-Paque density-gradient centrifugation was used to isolate PBMCs, with at least 7 million per sample. Trizol reagent was used to extract total RNA from PBMCs, with at least 6 micrograms per sample. The percentages of naive CD45RAhigh/CD27high T cells were determined by flow cytometry on a PBMC aliquot from every donor. To prepare the library, 5' RACE was applied. TCRdb shows the sequencer as Illumina HiSeq 2500. A second PCR of about 7 to 12 cycles was performed with a sample-barcoded 5' primer and a J-beta primer mix. A template-switch 5' adaptor carrying 12 random nucleotides introduced a unique molecular identifier onto each TCR beta cDNA molecule. Each sample yielded at least 3 million CDR3-containing paired-end reads. The Mint cDNA synthesis kit, primed by a TRBC-specific oligonucleotide, was used to synthesize first-strand cDNA from all RNA. Following uracil-DNA glycosylase treatment, a first 18-cycle PCR with universal primers M1SS and BC2_uni_R was performed on all cDNA. Regarding the original processing steps: For normalization, 1 million high-quality reads, each with a distinct molecular identifier, were randomly selected from each sample. Reads with shared molecular identifiers were discarded instead of being binned into consensus sequences. MiTCR, run with a Q25 quality threshold and the strictest error-elimination algorithm, handled CDR3 identification, clonotype clustering and error correction. A nonparametric unseen species model with Euler transformation was used to estimate lower-bound total TCR beta diversity. TCRdb reran the public reads through fastp at Q25 and MiXCR, keeping productive beta chains. Each entry merges the rows of one CDR3 protein and shows their most common DNA and genes. These V and J calls originate from TCRdb's pipeline instead of the authors' own analysis. Across this sample there are approximately 820,000 distinct CDR3 sequences, with about 42% seen only once. The ten largest clones represent nearly 20% of the sample.

From the cysteine up to the phenylalanine, the CDR3 has a length of 15 residues. The only DNA kept is the CDR3, 45 bases in frame from the first base. Relative to germline, V is missing 8 bases and J is missing 5 bases, with 11 bases of the junction outside any gene match. In this sample, this clonotype turned up a few times. The antigen this receptor binds is unknown. Per-base qualities were not stored, and no clone one base away is much larger. The chain is assembled from TRBV12-3 or TRBV12-4 and TRBJ2-2, with 7 junctional bases fitting TRBD2. The source material was blood. This TCR came from a man aged 55-75 years in good health. The CDR3 has the sequence CASLLVGGVTGELFF. The nucleotide sequence reads TGTGCCAGCCTCCTGGTGGGGGGGGTTACCGGGGAGCTGTTTTTT.